The following is a TCR beta chain sequence with its context. Its antigen is unknown. Each donor supplied 8 to 10 milliliters of peripheral blood. The germline gives CDR1 ENHRY, CDR2 SYGVKD. This CDR3 has 12 residues. The V end was cut by 4 bases, the J end by 7 bases, with 11 bases between. This sample was included in a study of blood T cells in healthy people across ages. Study in general: About one barcoded beta molecule per two T cells was the capture yield of template switching. Study-level results: When one million T cells were used, diversity estimates were thought to be underestimates.

For the second PCR, which ran for about 6 to 11 cycles, a sample-barcoded 5' primer and a J-beta primer mix were used. A template-switch adaptor containing 12 random nucleotides labeled each cDNA molecule. TCRdb analysed the 5' RACE reads with MiXCR anew, one entry per CDR3 protein. The data show almost 800,000 distinct CDR3 sequences, 58% seen once. This receptor was obtained from a man aged 25-45 years in good health. The sample taken for sequencing was blood. V is TRBV10-3 and J is TRBJ2-7; the D gene is possibly TRBD2 (6 bases). Here the CDR3 reads CAISVGGAEQYF. In nucleotides, the CDR3 is TGTGCCATCAGTGTTGGAGGGGCGGAGCAGTACTTC.